Sequencing of this TCR beta chain was carried out in a study of blood T cell repertoires in COVID-19. As for the study in general: Sources were T cells, B-cell-depleted T cells, or PBMCs; the material itself was cDNA or gDNA.

Looked up from germline, CDR1 is SGHRS and CDR2 is YFSETQ. V lost 4 bases, J lost 5 bases, and 15 bases lay in between. This CDR3 spans 14 amino acids. It was during active infection that Seattle patients were enrolled and then longitudinally followed. The protocol was immunoSEQ multiplex PCR, while the TCRdb copy is restricted to in-frame clones and leaves out a portion. The sample comprises around 340,000 clones, 75% to 90% of which are singletons, and around 7.4% rests with the top ten. The TCR sequence derives from a woman aged 55-70 years with COVID-19, enrolled during active disease. This chain links TRBV5-1 with TRBJ2-5; weak D call: TRBD1 (6 bases). Sequences were obtained from peripheral blood. The CDR3 loop reads CASSSTGSGETQYF. In DNA form, the CDR3 reads TGCGCCAGCAGCAGCACAGGGTCGGGGGAGACCCAGTACTTC.